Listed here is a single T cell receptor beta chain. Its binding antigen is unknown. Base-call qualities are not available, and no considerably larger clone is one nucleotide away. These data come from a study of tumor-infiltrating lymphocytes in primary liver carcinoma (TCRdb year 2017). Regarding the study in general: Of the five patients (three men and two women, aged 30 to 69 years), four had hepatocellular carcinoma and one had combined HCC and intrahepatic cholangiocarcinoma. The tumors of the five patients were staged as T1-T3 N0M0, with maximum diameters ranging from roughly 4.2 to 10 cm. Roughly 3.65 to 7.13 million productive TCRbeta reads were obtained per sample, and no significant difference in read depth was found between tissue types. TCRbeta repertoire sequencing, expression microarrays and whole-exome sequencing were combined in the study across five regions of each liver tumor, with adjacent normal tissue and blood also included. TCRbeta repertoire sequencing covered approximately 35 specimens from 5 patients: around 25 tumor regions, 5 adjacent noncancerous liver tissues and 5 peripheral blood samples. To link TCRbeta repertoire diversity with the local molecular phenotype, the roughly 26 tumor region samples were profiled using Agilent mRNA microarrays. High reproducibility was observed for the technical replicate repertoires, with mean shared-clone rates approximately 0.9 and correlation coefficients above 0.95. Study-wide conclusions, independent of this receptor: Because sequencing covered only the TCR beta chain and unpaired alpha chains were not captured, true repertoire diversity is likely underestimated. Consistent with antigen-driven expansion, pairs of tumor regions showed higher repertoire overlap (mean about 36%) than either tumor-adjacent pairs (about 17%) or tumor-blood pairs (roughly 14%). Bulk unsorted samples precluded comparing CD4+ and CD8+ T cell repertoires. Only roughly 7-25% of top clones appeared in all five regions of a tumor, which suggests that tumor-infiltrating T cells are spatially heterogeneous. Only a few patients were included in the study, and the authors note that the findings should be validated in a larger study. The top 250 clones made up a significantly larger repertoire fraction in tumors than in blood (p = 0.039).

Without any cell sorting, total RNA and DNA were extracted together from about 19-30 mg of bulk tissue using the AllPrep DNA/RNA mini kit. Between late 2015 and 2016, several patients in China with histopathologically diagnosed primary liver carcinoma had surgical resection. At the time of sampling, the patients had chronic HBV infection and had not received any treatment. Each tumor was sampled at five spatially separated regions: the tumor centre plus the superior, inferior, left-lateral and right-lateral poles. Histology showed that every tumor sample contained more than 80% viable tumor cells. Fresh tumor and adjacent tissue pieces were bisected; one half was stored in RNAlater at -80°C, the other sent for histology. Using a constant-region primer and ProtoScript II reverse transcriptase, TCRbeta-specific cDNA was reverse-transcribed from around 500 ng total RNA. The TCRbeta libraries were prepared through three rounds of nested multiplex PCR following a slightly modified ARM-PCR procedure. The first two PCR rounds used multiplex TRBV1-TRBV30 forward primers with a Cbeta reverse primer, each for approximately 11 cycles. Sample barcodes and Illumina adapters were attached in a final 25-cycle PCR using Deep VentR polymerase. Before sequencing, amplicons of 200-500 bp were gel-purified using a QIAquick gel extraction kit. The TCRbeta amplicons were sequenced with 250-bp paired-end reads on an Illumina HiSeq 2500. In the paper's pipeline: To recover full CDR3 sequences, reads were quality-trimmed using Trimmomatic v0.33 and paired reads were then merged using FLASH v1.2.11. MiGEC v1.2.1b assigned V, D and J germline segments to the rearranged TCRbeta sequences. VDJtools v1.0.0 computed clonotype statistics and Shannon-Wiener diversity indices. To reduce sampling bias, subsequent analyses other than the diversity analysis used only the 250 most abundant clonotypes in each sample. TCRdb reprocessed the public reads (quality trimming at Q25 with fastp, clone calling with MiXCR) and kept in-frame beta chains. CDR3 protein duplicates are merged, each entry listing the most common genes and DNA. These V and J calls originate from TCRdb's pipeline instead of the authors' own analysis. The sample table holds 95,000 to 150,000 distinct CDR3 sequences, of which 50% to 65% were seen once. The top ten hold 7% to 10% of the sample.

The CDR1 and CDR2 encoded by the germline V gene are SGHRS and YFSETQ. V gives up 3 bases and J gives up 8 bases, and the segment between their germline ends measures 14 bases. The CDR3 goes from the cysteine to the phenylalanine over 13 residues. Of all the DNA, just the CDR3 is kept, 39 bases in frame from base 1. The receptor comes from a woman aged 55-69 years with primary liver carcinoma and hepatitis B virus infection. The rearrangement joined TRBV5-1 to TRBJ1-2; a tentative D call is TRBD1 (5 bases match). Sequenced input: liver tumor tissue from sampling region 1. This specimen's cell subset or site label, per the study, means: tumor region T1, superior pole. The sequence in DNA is TGCGCCAGCAGCTCAATAGGGGTAGGAGGCTACACCTTC. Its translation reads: CASSSIGVGGYTF.